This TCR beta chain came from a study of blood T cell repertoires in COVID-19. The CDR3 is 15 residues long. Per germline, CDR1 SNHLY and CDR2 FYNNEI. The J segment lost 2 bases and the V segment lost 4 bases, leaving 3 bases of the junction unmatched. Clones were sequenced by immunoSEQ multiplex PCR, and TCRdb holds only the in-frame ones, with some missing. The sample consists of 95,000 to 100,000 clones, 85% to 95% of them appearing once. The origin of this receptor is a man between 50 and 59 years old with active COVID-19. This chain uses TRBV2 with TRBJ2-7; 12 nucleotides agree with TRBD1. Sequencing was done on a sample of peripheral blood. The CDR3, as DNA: TGTGCCAGCAGTGTTGGGACAGGGGGCCCCTACGAGCAGTACTTC. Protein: CASSVGTGGPYEQYF.